These 21 T cell receptor beta chains came from one sample sequenced in a study of glioma-infiltrating T cells after dendritic cell vaccination. Measured with immunoSEQ multiplex PCR; TCRdb has only the in-frame clones, and not every one. The sample carries more than 95,000 clones, roughly 76% recorded once. The sample consisted of blood, taken before dendritic cell vaccination. Receptors were obtained from a human donor with glioblastoma.

The chain has TRBV19 and TRBJ2-1, with 8 bases that match TRBD1. Per germline, CDR1 LNHDA and CDR2 SQIVND (reference sequence). The CDR3 is 15 amino acids. V lost 3 bases, J lost 8 bases, and 9 bases stayed unmatched. Here the CDR3 reads CASSIRDRGLDEQFF. The CDR3 DNA reads TGTGCCAGTAGTATCCGAGACAGGGGTTTGGATGAGCAGTTCTTC.

This clone was seen a few times. The chain employs TRBV10-1 and TRBJ1-1; D not resolved. Trimming cost V 0 bases and J 8 bases, with 10 bases left between them. Per the germline V gene, CDR1 is WNHNN and CDR2 is SYGVQD (reference sequence). There are 13 residues in the CDR3. CDR3 nucleotide sequence: TGCGCCAGCAGTGAGTCCGTGGCGGCCGAAGCTTTCTTT. As protein: CASSESVAAEAFF.

The rearrangement links TRBV7-2 to TRBJ2-1; 9 bases fit TRBD2. This CDR3 contains 16 residues. V lost 5 bases, J lost 7 bases, and 12 bases stayed unmatched. In germline, CDR1 is SGHTA, CDR2 FQGNSA. In DNA form, the CDR3 reads TGTGCCAGCAGCAGTGGGGGAGCGGGGGGTATGAATGAGCAGTTCTTC. Its protein product is CASSSGGAGGMNEQFF.

The chain recombines TRBV10-1 with TRBJ2-7; tentatively, D is TRBD2 (6 bases). The CDR3 spans 14 residues. V was trimmed by 4 bases and J by 7 bases, leaving 17 bases between them. Germline V gene data show CDR1 as WNHNN and CDR2 as SYGVQD (reference sequence). The CDR3 DNA follows: TGCGCCAGCAGTGTATTCGGGTCGGCGGGAGAGCAGTACTTC. Translating it yields CASSVFGSAGEQYF.

J is TRBJ2-5 and V is TRBV30; 10 bases match TRBD2. V shed 2 bases and J 4 bases; nucleotides not matched to a gene: 4. This CDR3 has 14 residues. Germline CDR1 GTSNPN, CDR2 SVGIG (reference sequence). The CDR3 region has the DNA TGTGCCTGGAGTCCCACTAGCGGGGTAGAGACCCAGTACTTC. It specifies CAWSPTSGVETQYF.

Only a few counts were recorded for this clone. The V and J genes are TRBV11-3 and TRBJ1-6; tentatively, D is TRBD1 (5 bases). Per germline, CDR1 SGHNT and CDR2 YENEEA. V was pared by 4 bases and J by 10 bases, with 14 bases between. The CDR3 sequence is 14 residues long. In nucleotides, the CDR3 is TGTGCCAGCAGCTCAGGGCTACAGGAATCACCCCTCCACTTT. Encoded protein: CASSSGLQESPLHF.

The chain recombines TRBV30 with TRBJ2-3; 8 nucleotides align to TRBD2. CDR3 size: 14 residues. Germline lookup yields CDR1 GTSNPN and CDR2 SVGIG (reference sequence). Trimming removed 6 bases from V and 3 bases from J; junction bases left unmatched: 8. The CDR3 region is CACRRGAITDTQYF. CDR3 DNA sequence: TGTGCCTGTAGGCGGGGGGCCATTACAGATACGCAGTATTTT.

This clone has more than one count but fewer than ten. The chain recombines TRBV13 with TRBJ1-1, with D maybe TRBD1 (5 bases). Germline V lookup: CDR1 PRHDT, CDR2 FYEKMQ (reference sequence). The CDR3 is 19 residues long. Trimming took 6 bases from V and 1 from J, leaving 27 bases between them. The DNA of the CDR3 is TGTGCCAGCAGTTTCACGGGAGAGGGTCGGGGACGTGGGAACACTGAAGCTTTCTTT. This encodes CASSFTGEGRGRGNTEAFF.

This sequence joins TRBV5-1 and TRBJ2-2; 7 nucleotides match TRBD2. There are 15 residues in the CDR3. Germline V gene lookup returns CDR1 SGHRS and CDR2 YFSETQ. Trimming took 0 bases from V and 5 from J; bases not matched to a gene: 4. CDR3 sequence (DNA): TGCGCCAGCAGCTTGGATGGCGGGGGAACCGGGGAGCTGTTTTTT. Translated, it gives CASSLDGGGTGELFF.

V gene TRBV6-1 combines with J gene TRBJ2-3; TRBD1 matches 8 bases. The germline gives CDR1 MNHNS, CDR2 SASEGT. J was trimmed by 2 bases and V by 5 bases; bases with no gene match: 3. CDR3 size: 14 residues. This CDR3 reads CASSRTGTTDTQYF. The CDR3 DNA reads as TGTGCCAGCAGTAGGACAGGGACCACAGATACGCAGTATTTT.

This clone was seen once. The chain joins TRBV19 to TRBJ1-6; 10 bases map to TRBD1. J was trimmed by 7 bases and V by 5 bases; bases with no gene match: 5. CDR3 length: 15 residues. Germline CDR1 reads LNHDA; CDR2 reads SQIVND (reference sequence). The CDR3 is CASSVRTGGNSPLHF. In DNA, the CDR3 is TGTGCCAGTAGTGTGCGGACAGGGGGGAATTCACCCCTCCACTTT.

The chain joins TRBV11-2 to TRBJ1-2; 10 bases agree with TRBD1. This CDR3 is built from 14 residues. The germline gives CDR1 SGHAT, CDR2 FQNNGV. Trimming took 5 bases from V and 4 from J; bases not matched to a gene: 4. CDR3 sequence: CASSRDRGSYGYTF. For the CDR3, the DNA is TGTGCCAGCAGCCGGGACAGGGGAAGCTATGGCTACACCTTC. The full variable domain, with the rest looked up from reference TRBV11-2 and TRBJ1-2, is EAGVAQSPRYKIIEKRQSVAFWCNPISGHATLYWYQQILGQGPKLLIQFQNNGVVDDSQLPKDRFSAERLKGVDSTLKIQPAKLEDSAVYLCASSRDRGSYGYTFGSGTRLTVV.

This clone was counted once. The chain couples TRBV2 to TRBJ1-2, with TRBD1 matching over 8 bases. The germline CDR1 and CDR2 sequences are SNHLY and FYNNEI. The CDR3 is 17 residues long. Trimming cost V 0 bases and J 3 bases; bases outside gene matches: 9. The CDR3 spells CASSEAGEQGEYYGYTF. CDR3 bases: TGTGCCAGCAGTGAAGCGGGGGAACAGGGGGAGTACTATGGCTACACCTTC.

V gene TRBV19 combines with J gene TRBJ2-6; tentatively, D is TRBD2 (6 bases). The V end was cut by 1 base, the J end by 0 bases, with 16 bases between. The CDR3 extends over 19 amino acids. Germline CDR1 and CDR2: LNHDA and SQIVND (reference sequence). The CDR3 region is CASSIGVRGRFSGANVLTF. The CDR3 DNA is TGTGCCAGTAGTATAGGAGTACGGGGGAGGTTCTCTGGGGCCAACGTCCTGACTTTC.

This clone was recorded a few times. The chain recombines TRBV6-1 with TRBJ2-7, with D possibly being TRBD2 (5 bases). The V end lost 8 bases, the J end lost 4 bases, and 12 bases lay between the germline ends. Germline values: CDR1 MNHNS, CDR2 SASEGT. The CDR3 is 12 residues long. The DNA for the CDR3 is TGTGCCAGCGCGGGCCGCAGTTACGAGCAGTACTTC. Its translation is CASAGRSYEQYF.

This clone appeared once. The chain uses TRBV10-3 and TRBJ2-2; TRBD1 agrees at 9 bases. Trimming removed 9 bases from V and 4 bases from J; junction bases left unmatched: 9. This CDR3 contains 15 residues. Germline values: CDR1 ENHRY, CDR2 SYGVKD. The CDR3 loop reads CAISGQGPVTGELFF. The CDR3 DNA follows: TGTGCCATATCAGGACAGGGGCCTGTCACCGGGGAGCTGTTTTTT.

This clone occurred a few times. The chain has TRBV4-2 and TRBJ2-2, with D possibly TRBD1 on 6 matching bases. The CDR3 length is 17 residues. Germline CDR1 is LGHNA and CDR2 is YNFKEQ. V was pared by 1 base and J by 1 base, with 13 bases between. The CDR3 protein is CASSQGLSDRNTGELFF. The CDR3 nucleotides read TGTGCCAGCAGCCAAGGACTTTCGGACAGGAACACCGGGGAGCTGTTTTTT.

CDR3 DNA sequence: TGCGCCAGCAGCCAAGACGGGACACAGAGGCAGACCCAGTACTTC. Translated, it gives CASSQDGTQRQTQYF. The V and J genes are TRBV4-3 and TRBJ2-5; maybe TRBD1 (6 bases). With 0 bases removed from V and 6 bases from J, the gap between germline ends came to 14 bases. The CDR3 covers 15 residues. Germline V gene sequence: CDR1 LGHNA, CDR2 YSLEER.

The chain couples TRBV6-4 to TRBJ2-3, with 12 bases identical to TRBD2. From germline, CDR1 is MRHNA and CDR2 SNTAGT. The CDR3 length is 14 residues. V dropped 4 bases and J dropped 4; count of bases not matched to a gene: 0. Here the CDR3 DNA reads TGTGCCAGCAGTGCTAGCGGGGGGGCAGATACGCAGTATTTT. It translates to CASSASGGADTQYF.

V is TRBV9 and J is TRBJ2-1, with 9 bases aligning to TRBD2. Germline CDR1 and CDR2: SGDLS and YYNGEE. The CDR3 loop spans 16 amino acids. V was pared by 0 bases and J by 10 bases, with 11 bases of the junction left unmatched. CDR3 nucleotide sequence: TGTGCCAGCAGCGTAGCGGAGCGGGGGGCAAGGTGGGAGCAGTTCTTC. Translation: CASSVAERGARWEQFF.

V is TRBV6-6 and J is TRBJ2-3; 12 nucleotides match TRBD2. Trimming removed 7 bases from V and 3 bases from J; junction bases left unmatched: 8. The CDR3 is 16 residues long. CDR1 and CDR2 (germline): MNHNY, SVGAGI (reference sequence). This chain's CDR3 is CASTLAGGPRTDTQYF. For the CDR3, the DNA is TGTGCCAGCACCCTAGCGGGGGGGCCGAGAACAGATACGCAGTATTTT.